Following are 3 T cell receptor beta chains from one sample sequenced in a study of T-cell reconstitution after alpha-beta-depleted transplantation in children. A TCRbeta library incorporating unique molecular identifiers was prepared. Each CDR3 protein is one row after TCRdb ran MiXCR on the PCR reads. This sample carries about 310,000 distinct CDR3 sequences, around 25% of them seen once, and the ten largest clones take approximately 11%. Specimen: PBMCs, mostly from graft donor cells, collected 180 days after TCRalphabeta/CD19-depleted stem cell transplant. All receptors derive from a male patient younger than 18 who had a stem cell transplant for acute lymphoblastic leukemia, so the T cells may come from the graft donor.

CDR3 region: CASSLGLAEGYEQFF. Written as DNA, the CDR3 is TGCGCCAGCAGCTTGGGACTAGCGGAGGGCTATGAGCAGTTCTTC. V and J are TRBV5-1 and TRBJ2-1; 9 bases fit TRBD2. Germline loops: CDR1 SGHRS, CDR2 YFSETQ. V dropped 0 bases and J dropped 8; count of bases not matched to a gene: 6. The CDR3 is 15 residues long.

This clonotype was seen a handful of times. V gene TRBV3-1 combines with J gene TRBJ1-3; D unresolved. The CDR3 is 12 amino acids. Germline assignment: CDR1 LGHDT and CDR2 YNNKEL (reference sequence). Trimming shortened V by 2 bases and J by 1 base, and 0 bases separated the two germline ends. The CDR3 DNA sequence: TGTGCCAGCAGCCAATCTGGAAACACCATATATTTT. Protein product: CASSQSGNTIYF.

This clonotype turned up a few times. The chain carries TRBV20-1 and TRBJ1-5, with D possibly being TRBD1 (5 bases). CDR1 is DFQATT, CDR2 SNEGSKA, per germline (reference sequence). The V and J ends lost 3 bases and 0 bases respectively, with 15 bases between them. The CDR3 loop spans 16 amino acids. CDR3 sequence (DNA): TGCAGTGCTAGCTATAACCAGGGCTTTAGCAATCAGCCCCAGCATTTT. This translates into CSASYNQGFSNQPQHF.